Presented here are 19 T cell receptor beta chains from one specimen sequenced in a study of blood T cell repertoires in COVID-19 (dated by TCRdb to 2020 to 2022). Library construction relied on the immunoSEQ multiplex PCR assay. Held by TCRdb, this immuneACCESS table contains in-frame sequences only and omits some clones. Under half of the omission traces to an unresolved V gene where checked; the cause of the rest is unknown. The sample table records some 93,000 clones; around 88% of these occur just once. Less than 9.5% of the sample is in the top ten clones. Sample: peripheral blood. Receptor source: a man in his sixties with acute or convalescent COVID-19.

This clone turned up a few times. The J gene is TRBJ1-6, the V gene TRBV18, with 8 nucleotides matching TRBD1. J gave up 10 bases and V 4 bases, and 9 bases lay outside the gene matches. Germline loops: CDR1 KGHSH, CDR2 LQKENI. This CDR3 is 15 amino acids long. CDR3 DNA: TGTGCCAGCTCACTCAAAGACAGGGGCGGATCACCCCTCCACTTT. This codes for CASSLKDRGGSPLHF.

The CDR3 loop is CASSGLSPGEKLFF. DNA of the CDR3: TGTGCCAGCAGTGGACTCTCTCCCGGAGAAAAACTGTTTTTT. The J gene is TRBJ1-4, the V gene TRBV2; D unclear. Trimming took 4 bases from V and 8 from J, leaving 14 bases between them. There are 14 residues in the CDR3. Germline values: CDR1 SNHLY, CDR2 FYNNEI.

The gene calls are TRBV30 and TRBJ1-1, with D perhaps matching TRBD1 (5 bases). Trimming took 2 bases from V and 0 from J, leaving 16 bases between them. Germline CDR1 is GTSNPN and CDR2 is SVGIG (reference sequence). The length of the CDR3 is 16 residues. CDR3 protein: CAWSPQGGTMNTEAFF. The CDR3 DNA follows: TGTGCCTGGAGTCCCCAGGGAGGAACCATGAACACTGAAGCTTTCTTT. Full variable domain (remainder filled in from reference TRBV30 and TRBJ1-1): SQTIHQWPATLVQPVGSPLSLECTVEGTSNPNLYWYRQAAGRGLQLLFYSVGIGQISSEVPQNLSASRPQDRQFILSSKKLLLSDSGFYLCAWSPQGGTMNTEAFFGQGTRLTVV.

The CDR3 DNA reads as TGTGCCAGCAGCTTCGGGTCACGGGAGGGAGGGTACAATGAGCAGTTCTTC. Translation: CASSFGSREGGYNEQFF. The J gene is TRBJ2-1, the V gene TRBV13; 8 nucleotides agree with TRBD2. This CDR3 contains 17 residues. The germline V gene has CDR1 PRHDT and CDR2 FYEKMQ (reference sequence). Trimming took 3 bases from V and 4 from J; bases not matched to a gene: 11.

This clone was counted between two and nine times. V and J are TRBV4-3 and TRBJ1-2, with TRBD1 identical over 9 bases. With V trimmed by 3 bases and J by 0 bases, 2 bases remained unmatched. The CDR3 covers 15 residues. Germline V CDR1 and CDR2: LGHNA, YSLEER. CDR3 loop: CASSQDRGSNYGYTF. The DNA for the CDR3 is TGCGCCAGCAGCCAGGACAGGGGATCTAACTATGGCTACACCTTC.

The DNA for the CDR3 is TGTGCCACCAGCGGGCCTGCAACTAATGAAAAACTGTTTTTT. This gives the protein CATSGPATNEKLFF. The J gene is TRBJ1-4, the V gene TRBV15, with D unclear. The germline V and J ends were trimmed by 5 bases and 0 bases, with 7 bases remaining between them. There are 14 residues in the CDR3. CDR1 is LNHNV and CDR2 is YYDKDF in the germline V gene (reference sequence).

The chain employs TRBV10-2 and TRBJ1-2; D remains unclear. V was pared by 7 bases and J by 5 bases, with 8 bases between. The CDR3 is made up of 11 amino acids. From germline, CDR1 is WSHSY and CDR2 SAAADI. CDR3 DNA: TGCGCCAGCACCACGAGTTATGGCTACACCTTC. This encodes CASTTSYGYTF.

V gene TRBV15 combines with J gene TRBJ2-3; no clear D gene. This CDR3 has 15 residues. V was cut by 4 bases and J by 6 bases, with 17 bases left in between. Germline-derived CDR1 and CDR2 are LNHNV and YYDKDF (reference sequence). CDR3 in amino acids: CATSNLGTSLDTQYF. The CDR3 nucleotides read TGTGCCACCAGCAACCTGGGCACTTCACTTGATACGCAGTATTTT. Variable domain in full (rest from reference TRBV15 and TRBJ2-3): DAMVIQNPRYQVTQFGKPVTLSCSQTLNHNVMYWYQQKSSQAPKLLFHYYDKDFNNEADTPDNFQSRRPNTSFCFLDIRSPGLGDTAMYLCATSNLGTSLDTQYFGPGTRLTVL.

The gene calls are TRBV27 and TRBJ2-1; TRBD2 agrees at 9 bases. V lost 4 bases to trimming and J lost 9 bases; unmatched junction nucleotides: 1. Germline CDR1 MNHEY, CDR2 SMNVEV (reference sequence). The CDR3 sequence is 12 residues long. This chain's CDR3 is CASSSSGVEQFF. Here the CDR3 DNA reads TGTGCCAGCAGTTCTAGCGGGGTTGAGCAGTTCTTC.

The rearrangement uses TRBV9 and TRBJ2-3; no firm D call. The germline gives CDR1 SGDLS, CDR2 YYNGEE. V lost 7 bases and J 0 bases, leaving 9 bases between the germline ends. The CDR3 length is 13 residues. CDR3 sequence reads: CASVGASTDTQYF. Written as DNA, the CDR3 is TGTGCCAGCGTCGGTGCTAGCACAGATACGCAGTATTTT.

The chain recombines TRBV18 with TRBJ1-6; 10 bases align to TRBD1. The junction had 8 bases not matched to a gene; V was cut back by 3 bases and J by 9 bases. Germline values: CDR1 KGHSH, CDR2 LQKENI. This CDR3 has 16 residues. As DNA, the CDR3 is TGTGCCAGCTCACCTGCTCCGACAGGGGGCTTTTCACCCCTCCACTTT. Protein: CASSPAPTGGFSPLHF.

The CDR3 loop reads CAWSRDRGHWVDGYTF. The CDR3 bases are TGTGCCTGGAGTCGGGACAGGGGGCATTGGGTGGATGGCTACACCTTC. This chain uses TRBV30 with TRBJ1-2, with 12 bases aligning to TRBD1. Looked up from germline, CDR1 is GTSNPN and CDR2 is SVGIG (reference sequence). The CDR3 covers 16 residues. Trimming cost V 2 bases and J 6 bases; bases outside gene matches: 10. Filled out from reference TRBV30 and TRBJ1-2, the complete variable domain reads SQTIHQWPATLVQPVGSPLSLECTVEGTSNPNLYWYRQAAGRGLQLLFYSVGIGQISSEVPQNLSASRPQDRQFILSSKKLLLSDSGFYLCAWSRDRGHWVDGYTFGSGTRLTVV.

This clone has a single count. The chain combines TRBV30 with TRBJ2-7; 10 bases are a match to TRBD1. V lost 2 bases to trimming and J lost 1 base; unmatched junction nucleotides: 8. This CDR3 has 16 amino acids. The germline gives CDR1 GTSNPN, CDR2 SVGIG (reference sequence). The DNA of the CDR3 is TGTGCCTGGAGTCCAATCGGACAGGGGGGTTCCTACGAGCAGTACTTC. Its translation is CAWSPIGQGGSYEQYF. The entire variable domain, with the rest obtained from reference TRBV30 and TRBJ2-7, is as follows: SQTIHQWPATLVQPVGSPLSLECTVEGTSNPNLYWYRQAAGRGLQLLFYSVGIGQISSEVPQNLSASRPQDRQFILSSKKLLLSDSGFYLCAWSPIGQGGSYEQYFGPGTRLTVT.

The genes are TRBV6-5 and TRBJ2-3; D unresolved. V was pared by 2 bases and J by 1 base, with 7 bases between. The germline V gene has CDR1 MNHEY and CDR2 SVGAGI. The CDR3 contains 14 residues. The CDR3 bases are TGTGCCAGCAGTTACACTCAGGGCACAGATACGCAGTATTTT. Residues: CASSYTQGTDTQYF.

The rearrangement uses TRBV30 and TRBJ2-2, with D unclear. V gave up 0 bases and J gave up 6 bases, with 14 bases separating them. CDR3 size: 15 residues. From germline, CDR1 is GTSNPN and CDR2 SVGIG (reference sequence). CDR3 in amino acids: CAWSVNGDIAGELFF. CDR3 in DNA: TGTGCCTGGAGTGTAAACGGTGATATCGCCGGGGAGCTGTTTTTT.

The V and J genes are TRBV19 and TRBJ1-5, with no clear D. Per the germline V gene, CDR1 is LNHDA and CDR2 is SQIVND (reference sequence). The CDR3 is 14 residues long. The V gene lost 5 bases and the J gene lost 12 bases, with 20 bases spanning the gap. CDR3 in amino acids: CASSLQLKTGIQHF. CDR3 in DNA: TGTGCCAGTAGTCTCCAACTCAAAACCGGGATCCAGCATTTT.

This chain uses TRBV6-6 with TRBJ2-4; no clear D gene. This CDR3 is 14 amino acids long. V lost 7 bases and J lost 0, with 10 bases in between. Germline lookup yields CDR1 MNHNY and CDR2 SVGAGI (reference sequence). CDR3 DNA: TGTGCCAGCACGCTCGACACAGCCAAAAACATTCAGTACTTC. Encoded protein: CASTLDTAKNIQYF.

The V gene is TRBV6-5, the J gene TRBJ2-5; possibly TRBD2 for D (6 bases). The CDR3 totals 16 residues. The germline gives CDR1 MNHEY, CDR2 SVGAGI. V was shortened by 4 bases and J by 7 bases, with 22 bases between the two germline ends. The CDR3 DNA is TGTGCCAGCAGTTCGGCGAGGGCGGGAACCGTCAGGACCCAGTACTTC. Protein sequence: CASSSARAGTVRTQYF.

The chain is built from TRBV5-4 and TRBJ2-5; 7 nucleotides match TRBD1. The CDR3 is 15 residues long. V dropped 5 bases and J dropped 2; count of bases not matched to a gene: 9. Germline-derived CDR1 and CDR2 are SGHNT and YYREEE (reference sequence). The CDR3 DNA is TGTGCCAGCAGTTGGGACAGACGATCACAAGAGACCCAGTACTTC. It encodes CASSWDRRSQETQYF.